Below, 32 T cell receptor beta chains from the same sample are listed, as sequenced in a study of regulatory T cells in long-lasting Graves disease. Building the TCR beta libraries relied on iRepertoire HTBI primers, and CDR3 regions underwent Arm-PCR. TCRdb re-called the multiplex PCR reads with MiXCR, one entry per CDR3 protein. The repertoire holds some 220,000 distinct CDR3 sequences, with roughly 19% as singletons. Noted time point: newly diagnosed GD, antithyroid drugs for less than 3 months. Following extraction of RNA from PBMCs, that RNA was used to make the TCR library. These data were also filed under a second study, of T cells in Graves' hyperthyroidism and ophthalmopathy.

This specimen consisted of peripheral blood mononuclear cells (PBMCs), obtained at new diagnosis, from a patient treated with antithyroid drugs. The receptor set was obtained from a woman aged 25 to 39 with Graves disease.

This clonotype was detected many times. This chain connects TRBV2 to TRBJ1-2; D uncertain. The CDR3 consists of 13 residues. CDR1 SNHLY and CDR2 FYNNEI come from the germline V gene. The V end lost 6 bases, the J end lost 6 bases, and 14 bases lay between the germline ends. The CDR3 DNA is TGTGCCAGCAGGACTCTCGATGAGAATGGCTACACCTTC. Its protein is CASRTLDENGYTF.

This chain joins TRBV11-2 and TRBJ1-1; D remains unclear. The CDR3 contains 15 residues. CDR1 and CDR2 from the germline V gene are SGHAT and FQNNGV. V lost 0 bases, J lost 0 bases, and 8 bases lay in between. The CDR3, as DNA: TGTGCCAGCAGCTTAGATCGGGCAGTGAACACTGAAGCTTTCTTT. Amino acid sequence: CASSLDRAVNTEAFF. The complete variable domain, with remaining parts taken from reference TRBV11-2 and TRBJ1-1, reads EAGVAQSPRYKIIEKRQSVAFWCNPISGHATLYWYQQILGQGPKLLIQFQNNGVVDDSQLPKDRFSAERLKGVDSTLKIQPAKLEDSAVYLCASSLDRAVNTEAFFGQGTRLTVV.

This clonotype was seen many times. The chain combines TRBV5-1 with TRBJ1-6, with no clear D. The V end was cut by 0 bases, the J end by 12 bases, with 13 bases between. CDR3 length equals 14 residues. Looked up from germline, CDR1 is SGHRS and CDR2 is YFSETQ. CDR3 sequence: CASSLDFPTLPLHF. CDR3 in DNA: TGCGCCAGCAGCTTGGACTTTCCTACGTTACCCCTCCACTTT.

This clonotype was recorded a few times. The chain combines TRBV7-9 with TRBJ2-5; no firm D call. The CDR3 is 15 residues long. The germline V and J ends were trimmed by 3 bases and 5 bases, with 16 bases remaining between them. Germline CDR1 and CDR2: SEHNR and FQNEAQ (reference sequence). The CDR3 region has the DNA TGTGCCAGCAGCTTTGTAGAGTCTTTGTGGGAGACCCAGTACTTC. This gives the protein CASSFVESLWETQYF.

This clonotype was seen just once. The chain employs TRBV5-1 and TRBJ1-3; no definite D call. Germline V lookup: CDR1 SGHRS, CDR2 YFSETQ. This CDR3 is built from 15 residues. V lost 0 bases and J lost 1, with 8 bases in between. The CDR3 nucleotides read TGCGCCAGCAGCTTGGACTGGAGATCTGGAAACACCATATATTTT. It is translated as CASSLDWRSGNTIYF.

The V and J genes are TRBV11-2 and TRBJ2-7; possibly TRBD1 or TRBD2 for D (5 bases each). There are 14 residues in the CDR3. CDR1 and CDR2 (germline): SGHAT, FQNNGV. With 5 bases removed from V and 2 bases from J, the gap between germline ends came to 13 bases. CDR3 sequence: CASSPGPRAYEQYF. The CDR3 bases are TGTGCCAGCAGCCCGGGGCCCAGGGCCTACGAGCAGTACTTC.

A few counts support this clonotype. The chain combines TRBV5-1 with TRBJ2-7; unclear D gene. Germline V gives CDR1 SGHRS, CDR2 YFSETQ. This CDR3 comprises 13 residues. Between the trimmed V and J ends, which lost 0 bases and 3 bases, there was a span of 7 bases. For the CDR3, the DNA is TGCGCCAGCAGCTTGGATGGAATCTACGAGCAGTACTTC. Translating it yields CASSLDGIYEQYF. Full variable domain (missing parts from reference TRBV5-1 and TRBJ2-7): KAGVTQTPRYLIKTRGQQVTLSCSPISGHRSVSWYQQTPGQGLQFLFEYFSETQRNKGNFPGRFSGRQFSNSRSEMNVSTLELGDSALYLCASSLDGIYEQYFGPGTRLTVT.

This clonotype was counted at least ten times. The chain joins TRBV5-1 to TRBJ2-7, with D perhaps assigned TRBD1 or TRBD2 (5 bases each). The CDR3 runs to 14 residues. CDR1 and CDR2 (germline): SGHRS, YFSETQ. Trimming removed 0 bases at V and 0 bases at J, with 7 bases between. The CDR3, as DNA: TGCGCCAGCAGCTTGGGGGACCACTCCTACGAGCAGTACTTC. This encodes CASSLGDHSYEQYF.

The table lists this clonotype with many counts. The rearrangement links TRBV9 to TRBJ2-7; TRBD2 is a possible D gene (6 bases). CDR1 and CDR2 (germline): SGDLS, YYNGEE. With 4 bases removed from V and 5 bases from J, the gap between germline ends came to 16 bases. The CDR3 length is 14 residues. The CDR3 nucleotides are TGTGCCAGCAGCTCGACTAGTTTCAGTAACGAGCAGTACTTC. Its protein is CASSSTSFSNEQYF.

A remark on this clonotype: Relative to the germline gene, one junction end is altered; a read error may explain this. The V and J genes are TRBV19 and TRBJ1-2; D is possibly TRBD1 (6 bases). This CDR3 spans 14 amino acids. Germline loops: CDR1 LNHDA, CDR2 SQIVND (reference sequence). The CDR3 region is CPSTTSGVPYGYTF. CDR3 DNA: TGTCCCAGTACCACTTCAGGGGTCCCCTATGGCTACACCTTC.

About this clonotype itself: Possible read error: a much larger clone is one base away. The conserved final phenylalanine or tryptophan is absent from the CDR3, which likely points to a read error. This chain joins TRBV28 and TRBJ1-4; D perhaps matches TRBD1 (5 bases). Germline assignment: CDR1 MDHEN and CDR2 SYDVKM. The V and J ends lost 3 bases and 6 bases respectively, with 11 bases between them. CDR3 size: 14 residues. The CDR3 DNA follows: TGTGCCAGCAGTTTGGGGCACAGTGATGAAAAACTGTTTTCT. Its translation: CASSLGHSDEKLFS.

The DNA of the CDR3 is TGTGCCAGCAGTTTAGAATCCGCGACAGGGATTAATTCACCCCTCCACTTT. Translating gives CASSLESATGINSPLHF. The chain combines TRBV28 with TRBJ1-6; the match to TRBD1 covers 7 bases. Germline V gives CDR1 MDHEN, CDR2 SYDVKM. The CDR3 is 17 residues long. V trimming: 2 bases; J trimming: 6 bases; junction bases outside the gene matches: 10.

The chain recombines TRBV30 with TRBJ2-1, with unresolved D. V was trimmed by 0 bases and J by 0 bases, leaving 12 bases between them. Germline CDR1 GTSNPN, CDR2 SVGIG (reference sequence). This CDR3 spans 16 amino acids. The chain's CDR3 is CAWSVVTALSYNEQFF. For the CDR3, the DNA is TGTGCCTGGAGTGTAGTAACAGCACTCTCCTACAATGAGCAGTTCTTC.

This clonotype was detected ten times or more. V is TRBV11-2 and J is TRBJ2-7; 10 nucleotides align to TRBD2. CDR3 length: 16 amino acids. V lost 1 base to trimming and J lost 7 bases; unmatched junction nucleotides: 10. Per the germline V gene, CDR1 is SGHAT and CDR2 is FQNNGV. CDR3 sequence (DNA): TGTGCCAGCAGCTTAGCCCCGGGACTAGCGCTCGGGGAGCAGTACTTC. It translates to CASSLAPGLALGEQYF.

This clonotype was recorded many times. The chain has TRBV20-1 and TRBJ2-7; D assignment may be TRBD1 or TRBD2 (5 bases each). The CDR3 covers 16 residues. V lost 5 bases and J 2 bases, leaving 22 bases between the germline ends. CDR1 and CDR2 (germline): DFQATT, SNEGSKA (reference sequence). The CDR3 loop reads CSAGAARKTAPYEQYF. CDR3 nucleotide sequence: TGCAGTGCTGGAGCGGCGCGGAAGACAGCCCCCTACGAGCAGTACTTC.

In its sample, this clonotype was seen a few times. V gene TRBV5-6 combines with J gene TRBJ2-4; 8 bases map to TRBD2. Looked up from germline, CDR1 is SGHDT and CDR2 is YYEEEE. The CDR3 covers 14 residues. V shed 5 bases and J 7 bases; nucleotides not matched to a gene: 8. This chain's CDR3 is CASSLREVANIQYF. The CDR3 DNA reads TGTGCCAGCAGTTTGCGGGAGGTAGCGAACATTCAGTACTTC.

The chain couples TRBV19 to TRBJ2-4; D might be TRBD1 (6 bases). The CDR3 loop spans 15 amino acids. V was shortened by 1 base and J by 0 bases, with 7 bases between the two germline ends. Germline assignment: CDR1 LNHDA and CDR2 SQIVND (reference sequence). CDR3 nucleotides: TGTGCCAGTAGTATAGTAGGGGGAGCCAAAAACATTCAGTACTTC. Translating it yields CASSIVGGAKNIQYF.

This clonotype appeared many times. The rearrangement joins TRBV27 to TRBJ2-1, with 8 bases fitting TRBD1. Germline V CDR1 and CDR2: MNHEY, SMNVEV (reference sequence). J gave up 5 bases and V 3 bases, and 15 bases lay outside the gene matches. This CDR3 contains 18 residues. The CDR3: CASSFPDRVPQRHNEQFF. CDR3 sequence (DNA): TGTGCCAGCAGTTTCCCGGACAGGGTACCCCAGCGACACAATGAGCAGTTCTTC.

This clonotype was seen many times. The J gene is TRBJ2-7, the V gene TRBV6-5; 9 nucleotides match TRBD1. Germline V CDR1 and CDR2: MNHEY, SVGAGI. Losses at the gene ends were 2 bases for V and 5 bases for J; bases not matched to a gene: 4. The CDR3 runs to 14 residues. CDR3 in DNA: TGTGCCAGCAGTTACGGGGACAGGGTCCACGAGCAGTACTTC. This codes for CASSYGDRVHEQYF.

This clonotype was observed many times. This chain connects TRBV9 to TRBJ1-2; TRBD1 matches at 9 bases. CDR1 and CDR2 from the germline V gene are SGDLS and YYNGEE. This CDR3 has 14 residues. V trimming: 4 bases; J trimming: 5 bases; junction bases outside the gene matches: 6. The CDR3 reads CASSPTGQGYGYTF. DNA of the CDR3: TGTGCCAGCAGCCCCACGGGACAGGGTTATGGCTACACCTTC.

Many counts were recorded for this clonotype. The V call is TRBV7-8, the J call TRBJ1-3, with D unclear. CDR1 and CDR2 from the germline V gene are SGHVS and FQNEAQ. This CDR3 comprises 14 residues. The V end was cut by 1 base, the J end by 6 bases, with 10 bases between. CDR3 in amino acids: CASSLESPSNTIYF. CDR3 DNA: TGTGCCAGCAGCTTAGAATCCCCGTCAAACACCATATATTTT.

The chain employs TRBV12-3 or TRBV12-4 and TRBJ1-5, with TRBD1 identical over 7 bases. The CDR3 has 17 amino acids. V gave up 2 bases and J gave up 5 bases; unmatched junction bases: 12. DNA for the CDR3: TGTGCCAGCAGTTTATCGGCCGACAGGGCGGTTTATCAGCCCCAGCATTTT. This translates into CASSLSADRAVYQPQHF.

A note on this clonotype: Given a far larger clone just one base away, this is likely a sequencing read error. The chain recombines TRBV12-3 or TRBV12-4 with TRBJ2-5; 15 bases match TRBD2. The DNA end is a closer match to TRBJ2-1, so the J assignment may be wrong. CDR3 length: 17 residues. The CDR3 DNA reads TGTACCAGCAGTTCCCGGACTAGCGGGAGGGCGGGGAATGAGCAGTTCTTC. Translation: CTSSSRTSGRAGNEQFF.

This clonotype was detected many times. The chain uses TRBV5-1 and TRBJ2-7, with 11 bases fitting TRBD1. V lost 0 bases and J lost 5; bases outside the gene matches: 4. Germline CDR1 and CDR2: SGHRS and YFSETQ. The CDR3 loop spans 15 amino acids. This chain's CDR3 is CASSLGTGGIHEQYF. As DNA, the CDR3 is TGCGCCAGCAGCTTGGGGACAGGGGGCATCCACGAGCAGTACTTC.

The V call is TRBV10-3, the J call TRBJ2-7; perhaps D is TRBD1 or TRBD2 (6 bases each). In germline, CDR1 is ENHRY, CDR2 SYGVKD. The CDR3 totals 13 residues. Trimming took off 4 bases at V and 6 bases at J, with 13 bases between the two ends. CDR3 nucleotide sequence: TGTGCCATCAGTGCGGGGGAAGGGGGCGAGCAGTACTTC. Its protein product is CAISAGEGGEQYF.

A word on this clonotype: A single base separates this from a much larger clone, so it may be a read error. V gene TRBV5-1 combines with J gene TRBJ2-5; D not resolved. The last part of the DNA fits TRBJ2-1 better; the J call may be wrong. The germline gives CDR1 SGHRS, CDR2 YFSETQ. The CDR3 runs 12 residues. DNA for the CDR3: TGCACCAGCAGCTTCGGTTTGAATGAGCAGTTCTTC. Translated: CTSSFGLNEQFF.

This clonotype was seen a handful of times. The rearrangement links TRBV7-9 to TRBJ1-5; possible D gene TRBD1, 5 bases. CDR3 length: 18 amino acids. V lost 0 bases and J 2 bases, leaving 17 bases between the germline ends. Germline values: CDR1 SEHNR, CDR2 FQNEAQ (reference sequence). This CDR3 reads CASSLAPKMQGGNQPQHF. The CDR3 DNA sequence: TGTGCCAGCAGCTTAGCCCCTAAGATGCAGGGCGGCAATCAGCCCCAGCATTTT. The variable domain in full, completed from reference TRBV7-9 and TRBJ1-5, reads DTGVSQNPRHKITKRGQNVTFRCDPISEHNRLYWYRQTLGQGPEFLTYFQNEAQLEKSRLLSDRFSAERPKGSFSTLEIQRTEQGDSAMYLCASSLAPKMQGGNQPQHFGDGTRLSIL.

This clonotype was counted many times. The CDR3 coding sequence is TGTGCCAGCAGCCTTCTGACTAGCGGGAGCGAGCAGTACTTC. Protein: CASSLLTSGSEQYF. This chain links TRBV7-8 with TRBJ2-7; 12 nucleotides match TRBD2. With 5 bases clipped from V and 6 bases from J, the junction kept 5 bases outside the gene matches. This CDR3 region has 14 residues. CDR1 and CDR2 (germline): SGHVS, FQNEAQ.

At least ten counts were recorded for this clonotype. The V gene is TRBV12-5, the J gene TRBJ1-5; no definite D call. The germline V gene encodes CDR1 LGHNT and CDR2 FRNRAP. This CDR3 is 15 amino acids long. With 6 bases removed from V and 0 bases from J, the gap between germline ends came to 12 bases. CDR3 sequence reads: CASGWADYSNQPQHF. For the CDR3, the DNA is TGTGCTAGTGGCTGGGCAGACTATAGCAATCAGCCCCAGCATTTT.

Ten or more counts support this clonotype. V is TRBV12-3 or TRBV12-4 and J is TRBJ2-1, with D possibly matching TRBD2 (7 bases). The CDR3 is 16 amino acids. Trimming pared 5 bases from V and 3 bases from J, leaving 17 bases between. CDR3 protein: CASSPRGGEGYNEQFF. CDR3 sequence (DNA): TGTGCCAGCAGTCCCCGAGGGGGGGAGGGCTACAATGAGCAGTTCTTC.

This clonotype was detected many times. The chain employs TRBV14 and TRBJ2-7; D is uncertain. Germline assignment: CDR1 SGHDN and CDR2 FVKESK. Trimming stripped 1 base from V and 0 bases from J, with 4 bases between. This CDR3 has 13 amino acids. The CDR3 loop is CASSQAFSYEQYF. CDR3 DNA: TGTGCCAGCAGCCAAGCCTTCTCCTACGAGCAGTACTTC.

At least ten counts were recorded for this clonotype. The V gene is TRBV20-1, the J gene TRBJ1-5; 9 nucleotides match TRBD1. CDR1 and CDR2 from the germline V gene are DFQATT and SNEGSKA (reference sequence). With 1 base clipped from V and 5 bases from J, the junction kept 0 bases outside the gene matches. The CDR3 contains 13 residues. CDR3 amino acids: CSARGDRDQPQHF. The CDR3 nucleotides are TGCAGTGCTAGAGGGGACAGGGATCAGCCCCAGCATTTT.